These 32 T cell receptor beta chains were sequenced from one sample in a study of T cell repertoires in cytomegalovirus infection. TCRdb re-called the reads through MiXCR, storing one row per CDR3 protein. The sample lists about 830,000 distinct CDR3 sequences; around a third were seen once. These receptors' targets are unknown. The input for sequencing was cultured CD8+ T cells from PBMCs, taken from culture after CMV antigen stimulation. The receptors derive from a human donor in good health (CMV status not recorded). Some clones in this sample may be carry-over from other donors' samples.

CDR3 residues: CASSYTPDSITEAFF. As DNA, the CDR3 is TGTGCCAGCAGTTACACCCCGGACAGTATAACTGAAGCTTTCTTT. The V call is TRBV27, the J call TRBJ1-1; tentatively, D is TRBD1 (6 bases). The germline V gene has CDR1 MNHEY and CDR2 SMNVEV (reference sequence). V gave up 4 bases and J gave up 5 bases, with 17 bases separating them. This CDR3 comprises 15 residues.

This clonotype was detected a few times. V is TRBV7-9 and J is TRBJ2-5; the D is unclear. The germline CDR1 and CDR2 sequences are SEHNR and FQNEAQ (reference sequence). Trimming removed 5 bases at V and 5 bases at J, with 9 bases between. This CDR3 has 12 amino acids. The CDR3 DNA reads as TGTGCCAGCAGCAAGACAAGTGAGACCCAGTACTTC. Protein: CASSKTSETQYF.

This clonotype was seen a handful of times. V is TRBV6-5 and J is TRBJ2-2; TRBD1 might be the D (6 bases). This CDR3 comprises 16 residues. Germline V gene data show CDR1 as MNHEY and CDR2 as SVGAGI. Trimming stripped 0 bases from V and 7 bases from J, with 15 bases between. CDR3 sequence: CASSYSSYREIGELFF. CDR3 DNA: TGTGCCAGCAGTTACTCGAGTTACAGGGAAATCGGGGAGCTGTTTTTT.

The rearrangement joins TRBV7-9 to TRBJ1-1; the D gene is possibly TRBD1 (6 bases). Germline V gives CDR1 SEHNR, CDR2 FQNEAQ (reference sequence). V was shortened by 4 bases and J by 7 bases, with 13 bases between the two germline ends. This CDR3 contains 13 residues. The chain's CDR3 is CASSSAGGGEAFF. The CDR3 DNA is TGTGCCAGCAGCTCAGCGGGAGGGGGTGAAGCTTTCTTT.

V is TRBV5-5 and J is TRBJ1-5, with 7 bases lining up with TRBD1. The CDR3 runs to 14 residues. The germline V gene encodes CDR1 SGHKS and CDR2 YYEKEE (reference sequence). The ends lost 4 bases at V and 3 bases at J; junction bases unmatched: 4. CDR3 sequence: CASSTDRDNQPQHF. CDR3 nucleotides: TGTGCCAGCAGCACTGACAGGGACAATCAGCCCCAGCATTTT.

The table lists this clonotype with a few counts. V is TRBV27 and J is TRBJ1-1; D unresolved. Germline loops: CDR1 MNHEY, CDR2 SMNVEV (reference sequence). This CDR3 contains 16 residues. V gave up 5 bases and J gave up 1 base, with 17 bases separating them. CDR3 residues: CASSTPGVHPNTEAFF. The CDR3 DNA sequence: TGTGCCAGCAGTACTCCAGGCGTACATCCGAACACTGAAGCTTTCTTT.

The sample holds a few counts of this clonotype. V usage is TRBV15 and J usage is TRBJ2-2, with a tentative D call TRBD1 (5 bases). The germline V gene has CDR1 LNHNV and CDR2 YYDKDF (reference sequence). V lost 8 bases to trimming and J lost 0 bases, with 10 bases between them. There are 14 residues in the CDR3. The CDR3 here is CATGTRANTGELFF. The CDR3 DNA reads TGTGCCACCGGAACCAGGGCGAACACCGGGGAGCTGTTTTTT.

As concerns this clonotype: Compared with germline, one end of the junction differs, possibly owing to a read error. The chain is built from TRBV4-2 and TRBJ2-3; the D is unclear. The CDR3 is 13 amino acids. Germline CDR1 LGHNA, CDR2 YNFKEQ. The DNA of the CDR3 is TGTACCAGCAGCCAAATTCCTCCAGATACGCAGTATTTT. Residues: CTSSQIPPDTQYF.

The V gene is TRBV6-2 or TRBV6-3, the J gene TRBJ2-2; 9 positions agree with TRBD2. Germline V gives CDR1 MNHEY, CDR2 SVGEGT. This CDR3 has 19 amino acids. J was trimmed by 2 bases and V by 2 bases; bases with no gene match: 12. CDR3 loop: CASSYMAGGPTRNTGELFF. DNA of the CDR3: TGTGCCAGCAGTTACATGGCGGGGGGGCCGACGCGTAACACCGGGGAGCTGTTTTTT.

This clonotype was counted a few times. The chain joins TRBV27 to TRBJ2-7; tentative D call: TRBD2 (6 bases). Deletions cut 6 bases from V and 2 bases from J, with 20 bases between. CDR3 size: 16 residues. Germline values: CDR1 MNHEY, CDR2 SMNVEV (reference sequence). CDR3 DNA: TGTGCCAGCAGCCCCGGGGACTCCGAAGGCACCTACGAGCAGTACGTC. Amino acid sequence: CASSPGDSEGTYEQYV.

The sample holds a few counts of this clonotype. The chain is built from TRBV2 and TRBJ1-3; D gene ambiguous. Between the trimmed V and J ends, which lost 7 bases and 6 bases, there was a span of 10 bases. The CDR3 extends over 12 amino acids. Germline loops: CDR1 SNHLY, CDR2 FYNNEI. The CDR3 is CASIGLLNTIYF. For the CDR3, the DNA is TGTGCCAGCATAGGCCTACTAAACACCATATATTTT.

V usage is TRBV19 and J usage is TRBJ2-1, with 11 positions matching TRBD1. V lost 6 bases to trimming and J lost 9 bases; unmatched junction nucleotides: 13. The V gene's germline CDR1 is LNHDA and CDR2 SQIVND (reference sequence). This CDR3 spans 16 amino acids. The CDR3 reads CASSQTRTGGRGEQFF. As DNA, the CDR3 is TGTGCCAGTAGCCAAACTCGGACAGGGGGCCGCGGTGAGCAGTTCTTC.

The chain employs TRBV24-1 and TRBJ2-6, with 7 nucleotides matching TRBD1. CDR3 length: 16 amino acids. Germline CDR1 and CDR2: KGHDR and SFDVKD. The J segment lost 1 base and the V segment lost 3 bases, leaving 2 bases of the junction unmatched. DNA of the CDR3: TGTGCCACCAGTGATGCGACAGGGTCTGGGGCCAACGTCCTGACTTTC. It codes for CATSDATGSGANVLTF.

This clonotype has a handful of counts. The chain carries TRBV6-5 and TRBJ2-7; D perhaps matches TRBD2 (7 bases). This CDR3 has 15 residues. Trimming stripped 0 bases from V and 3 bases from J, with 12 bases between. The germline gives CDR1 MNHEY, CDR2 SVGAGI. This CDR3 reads CASSYSAGHHYEQYV. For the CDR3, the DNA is TGTGCCAGCAGTTACTCAGCGGGACATCACTACGAGCAGTACGTC.

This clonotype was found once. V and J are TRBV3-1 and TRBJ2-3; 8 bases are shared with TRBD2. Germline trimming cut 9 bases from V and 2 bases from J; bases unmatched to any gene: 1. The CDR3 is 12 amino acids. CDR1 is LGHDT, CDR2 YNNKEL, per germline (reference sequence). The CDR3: CASSGITDTQYF. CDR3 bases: TGTGCCAGTAGCGGGATCACAGATACGCAGTATTTT.

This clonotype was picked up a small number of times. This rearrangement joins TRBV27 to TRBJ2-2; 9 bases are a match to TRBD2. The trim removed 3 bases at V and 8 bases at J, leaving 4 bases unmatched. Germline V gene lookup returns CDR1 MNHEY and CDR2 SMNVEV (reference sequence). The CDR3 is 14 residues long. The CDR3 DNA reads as TGTGCCAGCAGTTTCGGGACTAGCAGTGGGGAGCTGTTTTTT. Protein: CASSFGTSSGELFF.

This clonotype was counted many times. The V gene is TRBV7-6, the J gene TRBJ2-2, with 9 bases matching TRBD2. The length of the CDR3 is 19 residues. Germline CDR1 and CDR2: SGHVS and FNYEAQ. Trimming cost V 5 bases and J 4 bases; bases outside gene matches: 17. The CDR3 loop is CASSLPFAAGGPGTGELFF. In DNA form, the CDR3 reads TGTGCCAGCAGCCTACCCTTTGCAGCGGGGGGCCCGGGCACCGGGGAGCTGTTTTTT.

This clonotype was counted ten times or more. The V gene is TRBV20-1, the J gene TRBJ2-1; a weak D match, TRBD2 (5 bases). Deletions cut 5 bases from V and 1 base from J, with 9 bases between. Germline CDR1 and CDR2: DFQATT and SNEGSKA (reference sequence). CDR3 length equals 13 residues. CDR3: CSADTSSYNEQFF. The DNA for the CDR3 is TGCAGTGCTGATACTAGTTCCTACAATGAGCAGTTCTTC.

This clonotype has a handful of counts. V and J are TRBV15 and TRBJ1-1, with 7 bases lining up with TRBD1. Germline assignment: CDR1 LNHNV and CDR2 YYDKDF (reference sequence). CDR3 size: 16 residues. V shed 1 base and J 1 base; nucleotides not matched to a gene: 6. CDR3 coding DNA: TGTGCCACCAGCAGAGGCGAACAGGGGTCGAACACTGAAGCTTTCTTT. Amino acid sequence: CATSRGEQGSNTEAFF. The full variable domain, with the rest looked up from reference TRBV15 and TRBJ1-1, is DAMVIQNPRYQVTQFGKPVTLSCSQTLNHNVMYWYQQKSSQAPKLLFHYYDKDFNNEADTPDNFQSRRPNTSFCFLDIRSPGLGDTAMYLCATSRGEQGSNTEAFFGQGTRLTVV.

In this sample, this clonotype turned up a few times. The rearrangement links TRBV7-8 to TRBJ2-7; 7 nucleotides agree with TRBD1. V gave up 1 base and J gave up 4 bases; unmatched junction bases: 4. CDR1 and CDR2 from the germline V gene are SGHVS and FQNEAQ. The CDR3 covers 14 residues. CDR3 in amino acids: CASSLGDSRYEQYV. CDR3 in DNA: TGTGCCAGCAGCTTAGGGGACAGTAGGTACGAGCAGTACGTC.

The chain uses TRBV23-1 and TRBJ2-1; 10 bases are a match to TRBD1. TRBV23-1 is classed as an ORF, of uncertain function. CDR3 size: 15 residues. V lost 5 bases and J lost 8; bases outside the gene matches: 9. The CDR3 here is CASSGPGQGPYEQFF. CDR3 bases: TGCGCCAGCAGTGGGCCGGGACAGGGGCCCTATGAGCAGTTCTTC.

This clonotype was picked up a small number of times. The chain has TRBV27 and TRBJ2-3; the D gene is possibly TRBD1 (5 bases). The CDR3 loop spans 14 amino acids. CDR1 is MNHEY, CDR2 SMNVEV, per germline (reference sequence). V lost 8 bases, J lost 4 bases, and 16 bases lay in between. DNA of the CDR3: TGTGCCAGCTATAAGGGGCAGAACCCAGATACGCAGTATTTT. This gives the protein CASYKGQNPDTQYF.

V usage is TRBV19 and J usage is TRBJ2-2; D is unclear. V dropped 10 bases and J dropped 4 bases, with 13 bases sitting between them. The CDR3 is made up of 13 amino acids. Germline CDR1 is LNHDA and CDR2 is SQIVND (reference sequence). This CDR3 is CAIATRSTGELFF. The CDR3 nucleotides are TGTGCCATAGCAACCAGGAGCACCGGGGAGCTGTTTTTT.

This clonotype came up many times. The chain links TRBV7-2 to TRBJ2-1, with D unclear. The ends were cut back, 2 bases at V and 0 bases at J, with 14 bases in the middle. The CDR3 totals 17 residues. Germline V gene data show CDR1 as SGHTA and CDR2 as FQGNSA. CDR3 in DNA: TGTGCCAGCAGCTTACCGCCCTCTACCCTCTCCTACAATGAGCAGTTCTTC. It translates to CASSLPPSTLSYNEQFF.

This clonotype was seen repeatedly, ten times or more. The CDR3: CASSERVGGGGVGIYGYTF. The CDR3 DNA reads as TGTGCCAGCAGTGAAAGGGTTGGGGGTGGAGGTGTTGGGATCTATGGCTACACCTTC. The V and J genes are TRBV6-1 and TRBJ1-2; D may be TRBD1 (5 bases). V was cut by 2 bases and J by 4 bases, with 26 bases left in between. Germline CDR1 MNHNS, CDR2 SASEGT. This CDR3 contains 19 residues.

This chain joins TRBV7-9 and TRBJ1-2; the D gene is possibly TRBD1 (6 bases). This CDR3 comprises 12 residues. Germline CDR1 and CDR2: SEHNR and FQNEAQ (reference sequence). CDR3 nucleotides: TGTGGGACCGGGGGCGATGACTATGGCTACACCTTC. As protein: CGTGGDDYGYTF.

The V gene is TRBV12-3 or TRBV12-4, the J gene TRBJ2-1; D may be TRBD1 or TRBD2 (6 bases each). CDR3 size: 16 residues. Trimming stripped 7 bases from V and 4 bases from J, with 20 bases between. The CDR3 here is CASKPLGGSPYNEQFF. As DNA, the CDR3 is TGTGCCAGCAAACCTTTGGGGGGCAGCCCATACAATGAGCAGTTCTTC.

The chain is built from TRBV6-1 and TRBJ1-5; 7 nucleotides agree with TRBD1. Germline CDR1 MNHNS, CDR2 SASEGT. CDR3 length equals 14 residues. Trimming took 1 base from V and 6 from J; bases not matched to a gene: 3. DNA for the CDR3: TGTGCCAGCAGTGAAGACAGGGGAGTTCAGCCCCAGCATTTT. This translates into CASSEDRGVQPQHF.

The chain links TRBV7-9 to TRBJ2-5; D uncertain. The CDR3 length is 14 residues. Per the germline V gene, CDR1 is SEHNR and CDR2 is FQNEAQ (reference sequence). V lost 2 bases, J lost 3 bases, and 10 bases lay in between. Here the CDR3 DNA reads TGTGCCAGCAGCTTAACCTGGACGGAAGAGACCCAGTACTTC. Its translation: CASSLTWTEETQYF.

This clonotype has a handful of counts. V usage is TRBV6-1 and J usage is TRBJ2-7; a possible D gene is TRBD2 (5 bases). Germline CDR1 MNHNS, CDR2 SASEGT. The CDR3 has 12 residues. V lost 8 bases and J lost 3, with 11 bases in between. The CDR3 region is CASGGTGYEQYF. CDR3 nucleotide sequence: TGTGCCAGCGGAGGCACGGGCTACGAGCAGTACTTC.

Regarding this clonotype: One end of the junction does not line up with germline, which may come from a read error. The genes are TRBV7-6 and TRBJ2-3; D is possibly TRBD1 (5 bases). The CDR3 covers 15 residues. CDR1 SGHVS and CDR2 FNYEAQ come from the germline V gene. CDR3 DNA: TGTGCTAGCAGCTTAGATCCAGGGAACACAGATACGCAGTATTTT. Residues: CASSLDPGNTDTQYF.

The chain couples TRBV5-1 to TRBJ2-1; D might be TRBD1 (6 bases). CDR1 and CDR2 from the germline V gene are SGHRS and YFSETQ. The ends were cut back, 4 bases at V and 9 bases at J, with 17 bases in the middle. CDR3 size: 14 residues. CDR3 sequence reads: CASSLRGGRGEQFF. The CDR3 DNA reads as TGCGCCAGCAGCCTTCGAGGGGGTAGGGGTGAGCAGTTCTTC.